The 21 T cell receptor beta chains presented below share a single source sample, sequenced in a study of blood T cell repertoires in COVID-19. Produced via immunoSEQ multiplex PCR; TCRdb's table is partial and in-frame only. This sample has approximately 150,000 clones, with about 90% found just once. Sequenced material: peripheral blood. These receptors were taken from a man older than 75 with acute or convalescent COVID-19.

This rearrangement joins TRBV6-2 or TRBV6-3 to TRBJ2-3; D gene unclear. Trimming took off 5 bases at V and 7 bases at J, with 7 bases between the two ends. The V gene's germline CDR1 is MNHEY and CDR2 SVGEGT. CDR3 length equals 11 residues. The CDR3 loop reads CASSQAYTQYF. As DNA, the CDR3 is TGTGCCAGCAGTCAGGCCTATACGCAGTATTTT.

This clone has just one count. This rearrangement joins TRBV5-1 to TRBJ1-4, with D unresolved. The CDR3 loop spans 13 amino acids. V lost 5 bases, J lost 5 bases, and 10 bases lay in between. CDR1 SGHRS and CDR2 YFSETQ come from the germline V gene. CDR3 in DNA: TGCGCCAGCAGAGCGGGGAGGAATGAAAAACTGTTTTTT. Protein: CASRAGRNEKLFF.

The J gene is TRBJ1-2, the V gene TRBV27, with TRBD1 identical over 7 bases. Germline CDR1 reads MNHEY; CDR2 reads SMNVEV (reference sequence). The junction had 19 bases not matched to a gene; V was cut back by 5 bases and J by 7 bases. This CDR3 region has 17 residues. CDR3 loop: CASSPQGTLTVSRGYTF. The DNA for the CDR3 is TGTGCCAGCAGTCCACAGGGGACGCTGACAGTGTCTCGTGGCTACACCTTC.

In DNA, the CDR3 is TGTGCCAGTAGTATAGCTACTAGCGGGGGATACAATGAGCAGTTCTTC. Translation: CASSIATSGGYNEQFF. This chain uses TRBV19 with TRBJ2-1, with 11 bases aligning to TRBD2. The germline CDR1 and CDR2 sequences are LNHDA and SQIVND (reference sequence). The CDR3 is 16 amino acids. Trimming at V came to 1 base and at J to 4 bases, leaving 3 bases not matched to a gene.

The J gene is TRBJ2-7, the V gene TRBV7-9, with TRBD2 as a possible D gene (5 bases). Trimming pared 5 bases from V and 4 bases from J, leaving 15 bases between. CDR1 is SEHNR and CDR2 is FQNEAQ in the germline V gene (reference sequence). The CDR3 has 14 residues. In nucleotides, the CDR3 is TGTGCCAGCAGCCCCCCATCGGGATTGTACGAGCAGTACTTC. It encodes CASSPPSGLYEQYF.

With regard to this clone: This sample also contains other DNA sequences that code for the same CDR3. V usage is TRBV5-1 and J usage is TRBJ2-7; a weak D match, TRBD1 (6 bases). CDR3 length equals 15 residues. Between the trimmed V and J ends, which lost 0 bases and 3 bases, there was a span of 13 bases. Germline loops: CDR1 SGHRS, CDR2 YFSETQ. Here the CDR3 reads CASSLAGTSGYEQYF. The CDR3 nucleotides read TGCGCCAGCAGCTTGGCCGGGACATCGGGCTACGAGCAGTACTTC.

The CDR3 region is CASGQRLNSPLHF. DNA for the CDR3: TGTGCCTCGGGACAGCGGCTTAATTCACCCCTCCACTTT. The gene calls are TRBV30 and TRBJ1-6; 7 bases are shared with TRBD1. V lost 7 bases and J lost 6; bases outside the gene matches: 6. CDR3 length: 13 amino acids. Germline V lookup: CDR1 GTSNPN, CDR2 SVGIG (reference sequence).

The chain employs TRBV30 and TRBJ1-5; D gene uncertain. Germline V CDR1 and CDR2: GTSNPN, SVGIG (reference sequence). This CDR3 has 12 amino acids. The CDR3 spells CAAGGSNQPQHF. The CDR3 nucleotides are TGTGCTGCCGGAGGTAGCAATCAGCCCCAGCATTTT.

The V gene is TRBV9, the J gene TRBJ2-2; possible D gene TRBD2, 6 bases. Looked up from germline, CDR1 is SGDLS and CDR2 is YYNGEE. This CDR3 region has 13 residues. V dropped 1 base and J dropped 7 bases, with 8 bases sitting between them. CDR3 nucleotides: TGTGCCAGCAGCGTACAGGGACTCGGGGAGCTGTTTTTT. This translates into CASSVQGLGELFF.

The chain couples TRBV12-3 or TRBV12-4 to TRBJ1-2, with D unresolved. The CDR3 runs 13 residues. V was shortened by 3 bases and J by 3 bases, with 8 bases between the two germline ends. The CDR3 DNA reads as TGTGCCAGCAGTTTTGGCGGAGACTATGGCTACACCTTC. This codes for CASSFGGDYGYTF.

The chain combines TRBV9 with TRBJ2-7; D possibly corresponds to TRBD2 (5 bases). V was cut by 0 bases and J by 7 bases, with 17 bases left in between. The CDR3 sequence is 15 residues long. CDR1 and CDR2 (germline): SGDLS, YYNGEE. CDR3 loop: CASSVALDPGTEQYF. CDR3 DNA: TGTGCCAGCAGCGTAGCCCTCGACCCGGGAACTGAGCAGTACTTC.

CDR3 protein: CASSLGAAGGAPDTQYF. DNA of the CDR3: TGCGCCAGCAGCTTGGGGGCAGCAGGGGGTGCCCCAGATACGCAGTATTTT. The V and J genes are TRBV5-1 and TRBJ2-3; 7 bases agree with TRBD1. The CDR3 has 17 amino acids. V lost 0 bases and J lost 4; bases outside the gene matches: 11. Per the germline V gene, CDR1 is SGHRS and CDR2 is YFSETQ.

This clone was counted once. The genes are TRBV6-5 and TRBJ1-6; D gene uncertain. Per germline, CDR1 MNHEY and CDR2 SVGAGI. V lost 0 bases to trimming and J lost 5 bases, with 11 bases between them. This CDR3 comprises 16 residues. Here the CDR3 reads CASSYSSGIDNSPLHF. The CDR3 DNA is TGTGCCAGCAGTTACTCGTCCGGGATCGATAATTCACCCCTCCACTTT.

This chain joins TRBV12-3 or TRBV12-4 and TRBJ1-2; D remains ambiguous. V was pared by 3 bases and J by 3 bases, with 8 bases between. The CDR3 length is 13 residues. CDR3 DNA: TGTGCCAGCAGTTTGGCCAGTCACTATGGCTACACCTTC. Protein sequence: CASSLASHYGYTF.

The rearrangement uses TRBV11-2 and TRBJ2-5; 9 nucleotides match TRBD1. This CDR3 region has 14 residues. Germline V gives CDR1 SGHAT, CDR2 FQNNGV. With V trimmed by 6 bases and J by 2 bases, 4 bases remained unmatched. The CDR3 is CASSSQGAQETQYF. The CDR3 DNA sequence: TGTGCCAGCAGTTCACAGGGGGCTCAAGAGACCCAGTACTTC.

The CDR3 protein is CASRMQQGGNEQFF. For the CDR3, the DNA is TGTGCCAGCAGGATGCAACAGGGGGGCAATGAGCAGTTCTTC. The chain has TRBV5-5 and TRBJ2-1, with 8 bases fitting TRBD1. With 5 bases clipped from V and 6 bases from J, the junction kept 7 bases outside the gene matches. In germline, CDR1 is SGHKS, CDR2 YYEKEE (reference sequence). This CDR3 spans 14 amino acids.

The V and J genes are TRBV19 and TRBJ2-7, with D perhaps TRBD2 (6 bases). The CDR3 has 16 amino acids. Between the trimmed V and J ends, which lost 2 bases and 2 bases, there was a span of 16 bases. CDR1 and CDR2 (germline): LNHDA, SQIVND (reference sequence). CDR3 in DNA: TGTGCCAGTAGTATAAAAAGTGGGGCGGGGACCTACGAGCAGTACTTC. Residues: CASSIKSGAGTYEQYF.

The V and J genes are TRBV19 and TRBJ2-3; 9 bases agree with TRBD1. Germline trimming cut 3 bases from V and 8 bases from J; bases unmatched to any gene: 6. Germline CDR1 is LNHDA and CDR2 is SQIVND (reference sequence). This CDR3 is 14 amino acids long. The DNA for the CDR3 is TGTGCCAGTAGTATCGGACAGGGGAAGGGTACGCAGTATTTT. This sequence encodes CASSIGQGKGTQYF.

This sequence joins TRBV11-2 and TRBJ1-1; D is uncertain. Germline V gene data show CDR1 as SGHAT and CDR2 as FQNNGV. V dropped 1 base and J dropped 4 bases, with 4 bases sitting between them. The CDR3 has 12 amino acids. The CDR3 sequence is CASSLVGTEAFF. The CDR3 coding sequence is TGTGCCAGCAGCTTAGTCGGCACTGAAGCTTTCTTT.

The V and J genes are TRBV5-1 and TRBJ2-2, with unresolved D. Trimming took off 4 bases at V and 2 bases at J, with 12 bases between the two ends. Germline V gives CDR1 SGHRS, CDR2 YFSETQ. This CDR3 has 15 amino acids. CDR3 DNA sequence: TGCGCCAGCAGCCCCTCAGTGTTTAACACCGGGGAGCTGTTTTTT. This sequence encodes CASSPSVFNTGELFF.

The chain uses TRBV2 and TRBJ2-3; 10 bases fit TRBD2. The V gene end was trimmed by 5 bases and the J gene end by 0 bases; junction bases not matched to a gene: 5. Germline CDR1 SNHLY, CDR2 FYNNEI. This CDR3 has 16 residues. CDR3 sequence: CASSPSTSGSTDTQYF. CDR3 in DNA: TGTGCCAGCAGTCCCTCGACTAGCGGGAGCACAGATACGCAGTATTTT.